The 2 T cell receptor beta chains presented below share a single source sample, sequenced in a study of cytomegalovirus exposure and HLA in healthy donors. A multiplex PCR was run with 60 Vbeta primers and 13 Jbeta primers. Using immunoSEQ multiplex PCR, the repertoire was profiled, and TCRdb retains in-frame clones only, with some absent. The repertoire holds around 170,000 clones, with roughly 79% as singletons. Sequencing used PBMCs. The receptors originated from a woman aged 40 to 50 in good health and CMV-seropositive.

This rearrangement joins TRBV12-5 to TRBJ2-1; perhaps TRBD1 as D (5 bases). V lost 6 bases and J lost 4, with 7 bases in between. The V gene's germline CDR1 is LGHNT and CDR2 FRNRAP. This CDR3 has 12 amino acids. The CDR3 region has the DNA TGTGCTAGTGGAACAGGATACAATGAGCAGTTCTTC. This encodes CASGTGYNEQFF. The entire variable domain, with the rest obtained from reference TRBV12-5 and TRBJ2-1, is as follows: DARVTQTPRHKVTEMGQEVTMRCQPILGHNTVFWYRQTMMQGLELLAYFRNRAPLDDSGMPKDRFSAEMPDATLATLKIQPSEPRDSAVYFCASGTGYNEQFFGPGTRLTVL.

The CDR3 is CASSHGTGIQETQYF. CDR3 DNA sequence: TGTGCCAGCAGTCACGGGACAGGGATACAAGAGACCCAGTACTTC. The rearrangement joins TRBV6-5 to TRBJ2-5; TRBD1 aligns across 9 bases. Germline V gene sequence: CDR1 MNHEY, CDR2 SVGAGI. V was clipped by 5 bases and J by 2 bases; unmatched bases: 6. CDR3 length equals 15 residues.